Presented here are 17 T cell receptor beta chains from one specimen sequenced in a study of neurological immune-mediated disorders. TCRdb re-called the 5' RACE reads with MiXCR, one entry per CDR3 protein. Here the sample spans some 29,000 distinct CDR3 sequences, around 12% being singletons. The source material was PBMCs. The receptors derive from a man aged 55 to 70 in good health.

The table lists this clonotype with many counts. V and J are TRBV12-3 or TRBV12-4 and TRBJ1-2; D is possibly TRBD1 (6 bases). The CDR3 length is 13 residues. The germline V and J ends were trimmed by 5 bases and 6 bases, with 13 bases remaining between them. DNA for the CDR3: TGTGCCAGCAGTCCGTTGGGGGCGCATGGCTACACCTTC. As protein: CASSPLGAHGYTF.

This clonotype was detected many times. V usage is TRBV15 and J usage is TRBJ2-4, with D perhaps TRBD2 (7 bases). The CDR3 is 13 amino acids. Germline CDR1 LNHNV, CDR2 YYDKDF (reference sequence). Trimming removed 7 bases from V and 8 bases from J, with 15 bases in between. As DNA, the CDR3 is TGTGCCACCACTAGAAGGGGGGGGGACATTCAGTACTTC. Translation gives CATTRRGGDIQYF.

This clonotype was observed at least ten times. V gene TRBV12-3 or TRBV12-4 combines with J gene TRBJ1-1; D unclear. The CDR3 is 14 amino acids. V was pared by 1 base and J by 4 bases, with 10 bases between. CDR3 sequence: CASSLVGVGTEAFF. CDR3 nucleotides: TGTGCCAGCAGTTTAGTGGGAGTGGGCACTGAAGCTTTCTTT.

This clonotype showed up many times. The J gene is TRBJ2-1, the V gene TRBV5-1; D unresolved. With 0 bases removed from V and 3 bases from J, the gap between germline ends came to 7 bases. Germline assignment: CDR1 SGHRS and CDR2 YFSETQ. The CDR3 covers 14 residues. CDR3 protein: CASSLEPIYNEQFF. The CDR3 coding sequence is TGCGCCAGCAGCTTGGAGCCTATCTACAATGAGCAGTTCTTC. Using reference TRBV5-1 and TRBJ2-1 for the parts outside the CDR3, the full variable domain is KAGVTQTPRYLIKTRGQQVTLSCSPISGHRSVSWYQQTPGQGLQFLFEYFSETQRNKGNFPGRFSGRQFSNSRSEMNVSTLELGDSALYLCASSLEPIYNEQFFGPGTRLTVL.

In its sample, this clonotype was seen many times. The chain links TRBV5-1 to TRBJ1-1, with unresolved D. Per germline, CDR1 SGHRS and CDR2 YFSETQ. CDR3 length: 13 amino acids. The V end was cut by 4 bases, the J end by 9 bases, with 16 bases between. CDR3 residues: CASSRESRVQAFF. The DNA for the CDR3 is TGCGCCAGCAGCCGAGAATCACGGGTCCAAGCTTTCTTT.

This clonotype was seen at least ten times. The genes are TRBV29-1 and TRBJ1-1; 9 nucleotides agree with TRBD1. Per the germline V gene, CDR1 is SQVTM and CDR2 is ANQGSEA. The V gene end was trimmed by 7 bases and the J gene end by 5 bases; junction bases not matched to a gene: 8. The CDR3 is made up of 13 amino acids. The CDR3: CSGRTGQGTEAFF. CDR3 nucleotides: TGCAGCGGCCGAACGGGACAGGGAACTGAAGCTTTCTTT.

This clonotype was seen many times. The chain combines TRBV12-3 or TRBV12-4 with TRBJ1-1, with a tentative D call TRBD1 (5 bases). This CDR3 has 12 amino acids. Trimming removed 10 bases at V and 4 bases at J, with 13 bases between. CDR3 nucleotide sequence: TGTGCCACCCTAGAGGGGTTCACTGAAGCTTTCTTT. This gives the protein CATLEGFTEAFF.

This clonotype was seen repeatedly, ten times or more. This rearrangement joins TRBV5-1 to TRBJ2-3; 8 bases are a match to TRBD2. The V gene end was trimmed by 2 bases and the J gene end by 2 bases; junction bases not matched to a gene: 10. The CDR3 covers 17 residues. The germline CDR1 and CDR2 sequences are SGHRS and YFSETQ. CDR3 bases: TGCGCCAGCAGCTTTGCGCTAGCGGGCCCAAACACAGATACGCAGTATTTT. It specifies CASSFALAGPNTDTQYF.

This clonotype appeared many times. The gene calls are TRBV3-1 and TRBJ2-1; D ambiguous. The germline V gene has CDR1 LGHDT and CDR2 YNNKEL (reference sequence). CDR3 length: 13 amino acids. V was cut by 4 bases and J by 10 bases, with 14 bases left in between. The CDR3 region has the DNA TGTGCCAGCAGCCGCGACCGAAGGCGGGAGCAGTTCTTC. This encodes CASSRDRRREQFF.

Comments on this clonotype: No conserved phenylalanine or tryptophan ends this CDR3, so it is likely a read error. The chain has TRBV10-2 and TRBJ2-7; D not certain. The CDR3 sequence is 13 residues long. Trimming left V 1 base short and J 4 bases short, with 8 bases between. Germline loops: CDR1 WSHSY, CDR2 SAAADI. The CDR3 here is CASSEWVRYEQYL. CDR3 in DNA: TGCGCCAGCAGTGAGTGGGTACGTTACGAGCAGTACTTA.

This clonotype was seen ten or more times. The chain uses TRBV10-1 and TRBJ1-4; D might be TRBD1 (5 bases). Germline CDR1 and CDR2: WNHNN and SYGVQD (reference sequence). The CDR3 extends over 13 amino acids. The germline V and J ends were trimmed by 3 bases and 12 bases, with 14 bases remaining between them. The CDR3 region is CASSETRWGELFF. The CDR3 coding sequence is TGCGCCAGCAGTGAAACAAGATGGGGCGAACTGTTTTTT.

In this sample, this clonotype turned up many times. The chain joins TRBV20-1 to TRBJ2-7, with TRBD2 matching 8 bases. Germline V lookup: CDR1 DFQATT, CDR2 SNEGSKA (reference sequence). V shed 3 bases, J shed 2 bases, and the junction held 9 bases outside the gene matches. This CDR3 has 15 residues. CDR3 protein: CSASWLAGLTYEQYF. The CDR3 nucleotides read TGCAGTGCTAGCTGGCTAGCGGGTCTCACCTACGAGCAGTACTTC.

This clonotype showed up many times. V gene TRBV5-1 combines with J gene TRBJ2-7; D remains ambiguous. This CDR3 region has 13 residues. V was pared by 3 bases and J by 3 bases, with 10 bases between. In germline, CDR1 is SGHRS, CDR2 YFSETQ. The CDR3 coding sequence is TGCGCCAGCAGCTCAGATTGGGGCTACGAGCAGTACTTC. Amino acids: CASSSDWGYEQYF. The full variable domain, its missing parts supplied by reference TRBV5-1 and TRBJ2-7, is KAGVTQTPRYLIKTRGQQVTLSCSPISGHRSVSWYQQTPGQGLQFLFEYFSETQRNKGNFPGRFSGRQFSNSRSEMNVSTLELGDSALYLCASSSDWGYEQYFGPGTRLTVT.

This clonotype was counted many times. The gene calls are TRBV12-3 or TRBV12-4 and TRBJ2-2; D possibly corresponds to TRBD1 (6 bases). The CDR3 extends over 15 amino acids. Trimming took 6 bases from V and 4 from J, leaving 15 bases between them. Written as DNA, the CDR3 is TGTGCCAGCAGCCGAGGGGGACATTCCACCGGGGAGCTGTTTTTT. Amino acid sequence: CASSRGGHSTGELFF.

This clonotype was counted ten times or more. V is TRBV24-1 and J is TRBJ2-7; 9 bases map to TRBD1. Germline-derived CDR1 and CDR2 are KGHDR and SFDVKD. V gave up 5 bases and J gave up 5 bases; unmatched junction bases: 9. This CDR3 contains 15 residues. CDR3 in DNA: TGTGCCACCAGTGCTACCGGGACAGGGATCCACGAGCAGTACTTC. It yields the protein CATSATGTGIHEQYF.

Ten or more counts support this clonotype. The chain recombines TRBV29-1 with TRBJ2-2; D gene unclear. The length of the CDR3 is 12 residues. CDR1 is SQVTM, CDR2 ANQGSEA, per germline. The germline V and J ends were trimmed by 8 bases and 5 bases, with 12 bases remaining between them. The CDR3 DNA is TGCAGCCCCCTGGTCGAGACCGGGGAGCTGTTTTTT. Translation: CSPLVETGELFF.

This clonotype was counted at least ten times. The CDR3 spells CASSRRGGIPDTQYF. The CDR3 DNA follows: TGTGCCAGCAGCAGGCGGGGGGGCATCCCAGATACGCAGTATTTT. The chain combines TRBV21-1 with TRBJ2-3; TRBD2, the table's D call, was not compared with the DNA. TRBV21-1 is a listed pseudogene. The CDR3 covers 15 residues.